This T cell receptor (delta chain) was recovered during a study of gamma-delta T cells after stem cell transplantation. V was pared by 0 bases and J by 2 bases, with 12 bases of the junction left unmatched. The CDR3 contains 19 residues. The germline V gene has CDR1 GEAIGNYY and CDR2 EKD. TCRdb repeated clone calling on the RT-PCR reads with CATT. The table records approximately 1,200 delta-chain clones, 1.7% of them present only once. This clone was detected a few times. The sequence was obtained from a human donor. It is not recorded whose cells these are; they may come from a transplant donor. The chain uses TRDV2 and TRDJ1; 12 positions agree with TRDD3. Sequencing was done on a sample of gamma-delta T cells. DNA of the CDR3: TGTGCCTGTGACACCGCAGACCTGGGGGATACGCGTACGACCGATAAACTCATCTTT. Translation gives CACDTADLGDTRTTDKLIF.